A selection of T cell receptor beta chains follows, all from one sample in a study of T cell responses to AZD1222 COVID-19 vaccine. Method: immunoSEQ multiplex PCR; TCRdb's copy keeps in-frame clones and lacks some. This sample has roughly 150,000 clones, with approximately 90% found just once. The sequences come from peripheral blood, collected 28 days after the second AZD1222 dose. The receptor source for this set is an adult who received the AZD1222 COVID-19 vaccine. The CDR3 runs from the conserved cysteine through the conserved F or W. Each record gives: J gene, D gene, clone size, V gene, CDR3 protein, CDR3 DNA. The D gene is left open where the match is weak. Size is stated for part of the rows, as once, few or many counts, or as a class when the clone is expanded.

>TRBJ2-7|NA|once|TRBV27
CATIEGRGGYEQYF
TGTGCCACCATAGAGGGCAGGGGTGGATACGAGCAGTACTTC
>TRBJ1-5|NA|NA|TRBV18
CASSQLEDQPQHF
TGTGCCAGCTCTCAACTGGAGGATCAGCCCCAGCATTTT
>TRBJ2-1|NA|once|TRBV5-4
CASSWGGGYNEQFF
TGTGCCAGCAGCTGGGGTGGCGGTTACAATGAGCAGTTCTTC
>TRBJ1-6|TRBD1|NA|TRBV13
CASSLGQGRSSYNSPLHF
TGTGCCAGCAGCCTCGGACAGGGAAGGAGCTCCTATAATTCACCCCTCCACTTT
>TRBJ1-3|NA|NA|TRBV6-5
CASSTGSGNTIYF
TGTGCCAGCAGTACGGGCTCTGGAAACACCATATATTTT
>TRBJ1-1|NA|NA|TRBV28
CASRRGRTEAFF
TGTGCCAGCAGAAGGGGCAGGACTGAAGCTTTCTTT
>TRBJ2-5|NA|NA|TRBV4-2
CASSHHERGGEETQYF
TGTGCCAGCAGCCACCACGAAAGGGGAGGTGAAGAGACCCAGTACTTC
>TRBJ1-5|NA|NA|TRBV6-4
CASSLGIDQPQHF
TGTGCCAGCAGTCTAGGGATCGATCAGCCCCAGCATTTT
>TRBJ2-7|TRBD1|NA|TRBV4-1
CASSQETGMNAYEQYF
TGCGCCAGCAGCCAAGAGACAGGGATGAACGCCTACGAGCAGTACTTC
>TRBJ2-7|NA|NA|TRBV6-5
CASRPGHSSYEQYF
TGTGCCAGCAGACCAGGGCATAGCTCCTACGAGCAGTACTTC
>TRBJ1-5|NA|NA|TRBV4-1
CASSQDSGEGDQPQHF
TGCGCCAGCAGCCAAGATTCCGGCGAGGGGGATCAGCCCCAGCATTTT
>TRBJ2-7|NA|NA|TRBV28
CASSLVGEPYEQYF
TGTGCCAGCAGTTTAGTTGGAGAGCCCTACGAGCAGTACTTC
>TRBJ1-1|NA|NA|TRBV27
CASSFVQNTEAFF
TGTGCCAGCTCTTTCGTTCAGAACACTGAAGCTTTCTTT
>TRBJ1-4|TRBD1|NA|TRBV6-4
CASSDSDRRNEKLFF
TGTGCCAGCAGTGACTCGGACAGGAGAAATGAAAAACTGTTTTTT
>TRBJ2-1|TRBD2|NA|TRBV11-2
CASSPGLAGPSTYNEQFF
TGTGCCAGCAGCCCAGGACTAGCGGGGCCCTCGACTTACAATGAGCAGTTCTTC
>TRBJ2-1|NA|NA|TRBV7-8
CASSLAPRGGYNEQFF
TGTGCCAGCAGCTTGGCCCCCCGAGGGGGTTACAATGAGCAGTTCTTC
>TRBJ2-2|TRBD1|NA|TRBV11-1
CASSYRGNTGELFF
TGTGCCAGCAGCTACAGGGGCAACACCGGGGAGCTGTTTTTT
>TRBJ2-5|NA|few|TRBV2
CASSDRGSAGETQYF
TGTGCCAGCAGTGACCGGGGGTCGGCAGGAGAGACCCAGTACTTC
>TRBJ2-3|NA|NA|TRBV6-1
CASSEFITRTDTQYF
TGTGCCAGCAGTGAATTTATAACTAGGACAGATACGCAGTATTTT
>TRBJ2-3|TRBD1|NA|TRBV29-1
CSVEGTGGADTQYF
TGCAGCGTTGAGGGGACAGGGGGGGCAGATACGCAGTATTTT
>TRBJ1-6|NA|many|TRBV18
CASSPASYNSPLHF
TGTGCCAGCTCACCGGCCTCCTATAATTCACCCCTCCACTTT
>TRBJ2-1|TRBD2|NA|TRBV5-1
CASSSYGGGPRSNEQFF
TGCGCCAGCAGCTCCTACGGGGGAGGGCCTAGGTCCAATGAGCAGTTCTTC
>TRBJ2-2|NA|once|TRBV4-2
CASSWVAGEDAGELFF
TGTGCCAGCAGCTGGGTGGCAGGGGAAGACGCCGGGGAGCTGTTTTTT
>TRBJ2-4|TRBD2|NA|TRBV23-1
CASIEGRLTSGRAKNIQYF
TGCGCCAGCATTGAAGGGAGACTGACTAGCGGGAGGGCCAAAAACATTCAGTACTTC
>TRBJ1-1|NA|NA|TRBV19
CASSGRHRLNEAFF
TGTGCCAGTAGTGGGCGACACCGGCTAAATGAAGCTTTCTTT
>TRBJ2-2|NA|once|TRBV24-1
CATRAGGDTGELFF
TGTGCCACCAGGGCAGGGGGGGACACCGGGGAGCTGTTTTTT
>TRBJ1-2|NA|NA|TRBV28
CASSLSRVNYGYTF
TGTGCCAGCAGTTTATCAAGAGTTAACTATGGCTACACCTTC
>TRBJ2-7|TRBD1|NA|TRBV28
CASSFLRGTGEENEQYF
TGTGCCAGCAGTTTCCTTCGAGGGACAGGGGAGGAGAACGAGCAGTACTTC
>TRBJ2-2|NA|NA|TRBV19
CASNGKLEGASIERELFF
TGTGCCAGTAATGGGAAATTGGAAGGGGCCAGTATCGAACGGGAGCTGTTTTTT
>TRBJ1-2|NA|NA|TRBV11-2
CASSRTGNYGYTF
TGTGCCAGCAGCCGCACAGGGAACTATGGCTACACCTTC
>TRBJ2-7|NA|NA|TRBV11-1
CASSLDRAYEQYF
TGTGCCAGCAGCTTAGACAGGGCCTACGAGCAGTACTTC
>TRBJ2-5|TRBD1|NA|TRBV25-1
CASSDQQGLGETQYF
TGTGCCAGCAGTGATCAACAGGGGTTAGGGGAGACCCAGTACTTC
>TRBJ2-5|NA|NA|TRBV24-1
CATSETAEKETQYF
TGTGCCACCAGTGAAACCGCCGAGAAAGAGACCCAGTACTTC
>TRBJ1-4|NA|once|TRBV2
CASTENSQPENEKLFF
TGTGCCAGCACGGAAAACTCCCAACCTGAAAATGAAAAACTGTTTTTT
>TRBJ1-2|NA|NA|TRBV18
CASSADPAGSYGYTF
TGTGCCAGCTCAGCAGACCCCGCCGGGTCCTATGGCTACACCTTC
>TRBJ2-1|NA|few|TRBV5-1
CASSGLGGGSYNEQFF
TGCGCCAGCAGCGGACTGGGGGGCGGGTCCTACAATGAGCAGTTCTTC
>TRBJ2-7|NA|NA|TRBV21-1
CASSKALSGYYEQYF
TGTGCCAGCAGCAAAGCGCTGTCGGGTTACTACGAGCAGTACTTC
>TRBJ2-2|NA|NA|TRBV7-9
CASRGPNTPGELFF
TGTGCCAGCAGGGGTCCGAATACCCCCGGGGAGCTGTTTTTT
>TRBJ2-7|TRBD1|NA|TRBV7-2
CASSTQTGPTYEQYF
TGTGCCAGCAGCACACAGACAGGGCCGACCTACGAGCAGTACTTC
>TRBJ1-2|TRBD1|NA|TRBV19
CASLKGGRNYGYTF
TGTGCCAGCCTAAAAGGGGGCAGAAACTATGGCTACACCTTC
>TRBJ1-2|NA|NA|TRBV2
CASGDSNYGYTF
TGTGCCAGCGGTGACAGTAACTATGGCTACACCTTC
>TRBJ1-2|TRBD1|NA|TRBV6-1
CASSERGRGNYGYTF
TGTGCCAGCAGTGAAAGGGGCAGGGGGAACTATGGCTACACCTTC
>TRBJ2-3|NA|NA|TRBV6-6
CASSSQRTDTQYF
TGTGCCAGCAGCTCTCAACGCACAGATACGCAGTATTTT
>TRBJ1-3|TRBD1|NA|TRBV4-1
CASSQGTGDSGNTIYF
TGCGCCAGCAGCCAAGGGACAGGGGACTCTGGAAACACCATATATTTT
>TRBJ2-7|NA|NA|TRBV5-4
CASSPFGSRGGYEQYF
TGTGCCAGCAGCCCCTTCGGGTCGAGGGGCGGATACGAGCAGTACTTC
>TRBJ1-6|NA|NA|TRBV25-1
CASSEGGDNSPLHF
TGTGCCAGCAGTGAGGGAGGGGATAATTCACCCCTCCACTTT
>TRBJ2-7|TRBD1|NA|TRBV19
CASSITGDHYEQYF
TGTGCCAGTAGTATAACAGGGGATCACTACGAGCAGTACTTC
>TRBJ2-2|NA|once|TRBV7-8
CASSSPKGRTGELFF
TGTGCCAGCAGCTCCCCCAAGGGGAGGACCGGGGAGCTGTTTTTT
>TRBJ2-7|NA|NA|TRBV7-8
CASSFAGRGSWSEQYF
TGTGCCAGCAGCTTTGCGGGACGGGGTTCGTGGAGTGAGCAGTACTTC
>TRBJ2-3|TRBD1|NA|TRBV28
CASSRGLQGPDTQYF
TGTGCCAGCAGCAGGGGGCTACAGGGTCCAGATACGCAGTATTTT
>TRBJ1-2|NA|NA|TRBV4-1
CASSQVDSSLGYGYTF
TGCGCCAGCAGCCAGGTAGATAGCTCTCTGGGCTATGGCTACACCTTC
>TRBJ2-3|TRBD2|NA|TRBV18
CASSPLAGETTDTQYF
TGTGCCAGCTCACCTCTAGCGGGGGAGACCACAGATACGCAGTATTTT
>TRBJ2-7|NA|NA|TRBV7-6
CASSATEYLTPTYEQYF
TGTGCCAGCAGCGCCACCGAGTATTTGACCCCTACCTACGAGCAGTACTTC
>TRBJ2-1|NA|NA|TRBV24-1
CATSDWRGPGEQFF
TGTGCCACCAGTGATTGGAGGGGCCCGGGTGAGCAGTTCTTC